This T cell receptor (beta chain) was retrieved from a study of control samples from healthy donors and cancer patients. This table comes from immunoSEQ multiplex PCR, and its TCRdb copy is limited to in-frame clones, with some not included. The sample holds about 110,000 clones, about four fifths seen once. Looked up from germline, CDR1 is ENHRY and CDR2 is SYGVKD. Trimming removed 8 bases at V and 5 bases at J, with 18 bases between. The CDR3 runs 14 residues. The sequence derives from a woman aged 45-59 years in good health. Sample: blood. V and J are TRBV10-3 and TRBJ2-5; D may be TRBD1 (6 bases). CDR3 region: CAIQWGPANETQYF. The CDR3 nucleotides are TGTGCCATCCAGTGGGGGCCGGCCAACGAGACCCAGTACTTC.